What follows describes a single T cell receptor beta chain. Antigen: not known. This entry comes from a study of T cells after yellow fever vaccination. This CDR3 has 13 amino acids. The J segment lost 8 bases and the V segment lost 3 bases, leaving 5 bases of the junction unmatched. In germline, CDR1 is SGHTS, CDR2 YDEGEE. The study's findings and limits: Primary-vaccination clones mostly resurfaced post-booster (96% CD4, approximately 87% CD8). Researchers cautioned that FACS-sorted repertoires could harbor abundant clonotypes contaminating from the bulk population.

One entry per CDR3 protein results from TCRdb running MiXCR on the 5' RACE reads. Here the sample spans 350,000 or so distinct CDR3 sequences, approximately 8% being singletons. The J gene is TRBJ1-2, the V gene TRBV5-8; TRBD1 matches 9 bases. This receptor was identified in a man younger than 35 who received the YFV17D yellow fever vaccine. This specimen was PBMCs, taken about 41 days after the first yellow fever vaccination. The DNA of the CDR3 is TGTGCCAGCAGCTCGGACAGGGGAAGCGGCTACACCTTC. It translates to CASSSDRGSGYTF.